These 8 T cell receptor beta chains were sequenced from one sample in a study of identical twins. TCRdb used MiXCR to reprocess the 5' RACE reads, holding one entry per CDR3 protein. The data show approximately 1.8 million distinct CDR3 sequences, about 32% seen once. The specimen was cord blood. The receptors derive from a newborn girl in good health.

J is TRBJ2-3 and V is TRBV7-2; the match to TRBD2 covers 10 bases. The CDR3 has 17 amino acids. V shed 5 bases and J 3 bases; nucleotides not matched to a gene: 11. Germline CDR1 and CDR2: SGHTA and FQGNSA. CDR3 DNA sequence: TGTGCCAGCAGCCATTGGCCAGCGGGGGGGCCAACAGATACGCAGTATTTT. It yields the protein CASSHWPAGGPTDTQYF.

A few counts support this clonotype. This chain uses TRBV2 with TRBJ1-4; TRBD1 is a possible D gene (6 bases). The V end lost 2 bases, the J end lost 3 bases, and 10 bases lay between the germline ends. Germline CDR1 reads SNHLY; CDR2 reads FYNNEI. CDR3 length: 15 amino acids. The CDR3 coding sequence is TGTGCCAGCAGTGAACAGGGACAACCTAATGAAAAACTGTTTTTT. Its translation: CASSEQGQPNEKLFF.

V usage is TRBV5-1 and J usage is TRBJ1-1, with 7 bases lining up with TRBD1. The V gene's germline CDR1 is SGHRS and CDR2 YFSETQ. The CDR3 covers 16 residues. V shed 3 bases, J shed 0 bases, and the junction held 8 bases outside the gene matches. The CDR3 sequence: CASSWTSGTVNTEAFF. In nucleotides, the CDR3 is TGCGCCAGCAGCTGGACCTCCGGGACAGTGAACACTGAAGCTTTCTTT.

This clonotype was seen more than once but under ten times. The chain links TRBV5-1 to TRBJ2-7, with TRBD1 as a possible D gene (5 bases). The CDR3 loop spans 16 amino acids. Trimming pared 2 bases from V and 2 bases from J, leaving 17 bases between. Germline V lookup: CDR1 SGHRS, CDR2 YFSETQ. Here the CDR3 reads CASSFRVTETTYEQYF. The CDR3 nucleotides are TGCGCCAGCAGCTTTCGGGTGACAGAAACTACCTACGAGCAGTACTTC. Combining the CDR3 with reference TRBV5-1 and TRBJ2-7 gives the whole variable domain KAGVTQTPRYLIKTRGQQVTLSCSPISGHRSVSWYQQTPGQGLQFLFEYFSETQRNKGNFPGRFSGRQFSNSRSEMNVSTLELGDSALYLCASSFRVTETTYEQYFGPGTRLTVT.

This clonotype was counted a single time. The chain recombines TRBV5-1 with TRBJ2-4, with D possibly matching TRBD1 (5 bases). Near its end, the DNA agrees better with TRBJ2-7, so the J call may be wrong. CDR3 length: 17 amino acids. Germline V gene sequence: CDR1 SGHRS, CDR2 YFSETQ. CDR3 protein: CASSLAPYRWAPYEQYF. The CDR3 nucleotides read TGCGCCAGCAGCTTGGCCCCTTACAGGTGGGCACCCTACGAGCAGTACTTC.

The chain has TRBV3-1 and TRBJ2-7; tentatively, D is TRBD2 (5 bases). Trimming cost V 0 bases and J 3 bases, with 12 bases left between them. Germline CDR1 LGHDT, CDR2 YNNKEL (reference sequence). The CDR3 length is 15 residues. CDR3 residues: CASSQDLIGDYEQYF. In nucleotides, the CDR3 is TGTGCCAGCAGCCAAGATTTAATCGGGGACTACGAGCAGTACTTC.

The CDR3 nucleotides read TGTGCCAGCAGCTTCCTGACAGGGGCAGGCACTGAAGCTTTCTTT. Protein product: CASSFLTGAGTEAFF. This chain links TRBV11-2 with TRBJ1-1, with TRBD1 identical over 8 bases. After removal of 3 bases from V and 4 bases from J, the junction contained 7 bases not matched to a gene. Germline V gene data show CDR1 as SGHAT and CDR2 as FQNNGV. The CDR3 has 15 residues. The full variable domain, its missing parts supplied by reference TRBV11-2 and TRBJ1-1, is EAGVAQSPRYKIIEKRQSVAFWCNPISGHATLYWYQQILGQGPKLLIQFQNNGVVDDSQLPKDRFSAERLKGVDSTLKIQPAKLEDSAVYLCASSFLTGAGTEAFFGQGTRLTVV.

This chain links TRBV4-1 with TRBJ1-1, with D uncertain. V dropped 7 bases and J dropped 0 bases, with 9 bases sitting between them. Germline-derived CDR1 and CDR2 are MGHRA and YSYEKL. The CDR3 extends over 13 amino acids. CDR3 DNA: TGCGCCAGCACCGTCAGCTTGAACACTGAAGCTTTCTTT. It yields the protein CASTVSLNTEAFF.